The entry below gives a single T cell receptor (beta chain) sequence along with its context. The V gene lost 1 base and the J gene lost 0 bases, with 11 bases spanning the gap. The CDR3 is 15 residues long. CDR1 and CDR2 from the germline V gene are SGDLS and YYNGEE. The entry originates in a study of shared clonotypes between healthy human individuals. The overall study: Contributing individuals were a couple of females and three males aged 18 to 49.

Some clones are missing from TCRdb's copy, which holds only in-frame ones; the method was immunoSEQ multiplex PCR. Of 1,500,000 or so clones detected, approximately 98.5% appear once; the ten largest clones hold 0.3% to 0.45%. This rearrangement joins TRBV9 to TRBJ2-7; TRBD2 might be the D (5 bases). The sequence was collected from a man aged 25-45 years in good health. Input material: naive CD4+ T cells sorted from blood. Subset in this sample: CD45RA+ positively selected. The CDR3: CASSVRAGSSYEQYF. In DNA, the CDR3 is TGTGCCAGCAGCGTACGGGCGGGCAGCTCCTACGAGCAGTACTTC.